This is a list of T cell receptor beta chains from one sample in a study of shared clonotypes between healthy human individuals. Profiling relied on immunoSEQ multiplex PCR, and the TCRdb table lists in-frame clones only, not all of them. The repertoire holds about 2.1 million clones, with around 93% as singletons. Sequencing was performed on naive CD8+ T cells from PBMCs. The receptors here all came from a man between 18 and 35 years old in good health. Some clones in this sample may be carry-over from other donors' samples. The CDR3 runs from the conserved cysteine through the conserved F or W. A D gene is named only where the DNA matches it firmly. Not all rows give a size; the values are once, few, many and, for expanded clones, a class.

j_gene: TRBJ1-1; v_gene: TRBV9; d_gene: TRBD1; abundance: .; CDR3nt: TGTGCCAGCAGCTCAACAGGGGCGAACACTGAAGCTTTCTTT; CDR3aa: CASSSTGANTEAFF
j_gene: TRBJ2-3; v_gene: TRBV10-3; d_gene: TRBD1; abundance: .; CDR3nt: TGTGCCATCAGTGAGACTCCGGGACAGGGCACAGATACGCAGTATTTT; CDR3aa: CAISETPGQGTDTQYF
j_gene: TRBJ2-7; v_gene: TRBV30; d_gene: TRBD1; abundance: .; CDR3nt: TGTGCCTGGAGTTTTGGACAGGGTTCCTACGAGCAGTACTTC; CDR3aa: CAWSFGQGSYEQYF
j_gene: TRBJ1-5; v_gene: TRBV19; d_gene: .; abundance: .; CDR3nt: TGTGCCAGTAGTCTACGACAGGTGGGTCAGCCCCAGCATTTT; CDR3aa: CASSLRQVGQPQHF
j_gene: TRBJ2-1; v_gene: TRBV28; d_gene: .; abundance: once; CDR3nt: .; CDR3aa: CASSLFAGGAEGEKFF
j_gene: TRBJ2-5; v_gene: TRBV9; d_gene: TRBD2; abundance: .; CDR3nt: TGTGCCAGCAGCGCCCCCTCAAGACTAGCGGGAGGACAAGAGACCCAGTACTTC; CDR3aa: CASSAPSRLAGGQETQYF
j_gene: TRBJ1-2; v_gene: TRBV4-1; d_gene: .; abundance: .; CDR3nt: TGCGCCAGCAGCCAACAGTTCCCGTTGGGGGGGGATGGCTACACCTTC; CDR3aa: CASSQQFPLGGDGYTF
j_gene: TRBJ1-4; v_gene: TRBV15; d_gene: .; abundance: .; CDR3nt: TGTGCCACCAGCAGGACAGCGTCCAATGAAAAACTGTTTTTT; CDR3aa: CATSRTASNEKLFF
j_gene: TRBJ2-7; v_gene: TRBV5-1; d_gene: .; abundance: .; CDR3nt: TGCGCCAGCAGCTCCTCGGTTACTAGCAGCTACGAGCAGTACTTC; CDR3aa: CASSSSVTSSYEQYF
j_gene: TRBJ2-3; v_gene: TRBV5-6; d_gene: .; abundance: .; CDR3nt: TGTGCCAGCAGCCCACCCCTAGTGGATACGCAGTATTTT; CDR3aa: CASSPPLVDTQYF
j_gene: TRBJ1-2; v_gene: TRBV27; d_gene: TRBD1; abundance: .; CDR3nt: TGTGCCAGCAGCTCTCCCGGGACAGGGGGCTACTATGGCTACACCTTC; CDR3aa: CASSSPGTGGYYGYTF
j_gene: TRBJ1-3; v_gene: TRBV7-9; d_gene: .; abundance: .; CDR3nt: TGTGCCAGCAGCTCCCGCCAGGGGTCTGGAAACACCATATATTTT; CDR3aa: CASSSRQGSGNTIYF
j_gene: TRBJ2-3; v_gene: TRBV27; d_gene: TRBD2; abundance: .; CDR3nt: TGTGCCAGCACCGCAGCGGGAGGGTCAGGTACGCAGTATTTT; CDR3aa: CASTAAGGSGTQYF
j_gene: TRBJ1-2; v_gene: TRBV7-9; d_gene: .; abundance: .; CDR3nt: TGTGCCAGCAGCCGTTTGACAGAGTTCTATGGCTACACCTTC; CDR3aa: CASSRLTEFYGYTF
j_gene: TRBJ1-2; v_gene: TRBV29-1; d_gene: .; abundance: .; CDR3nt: TGCAGCGTAACCTTCGGGGGGCGGTTTGGCTACACCTTC; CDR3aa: CSVTFGGRFGYTF
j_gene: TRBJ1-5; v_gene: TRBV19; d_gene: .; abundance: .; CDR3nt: TGTGCCAGTAGTACCGGGACCCTTAGCAATCAGCCCCAGCATTTT; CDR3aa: CASSTGTLSNQPQHF
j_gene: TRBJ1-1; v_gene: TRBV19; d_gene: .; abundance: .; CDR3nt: TGTGCCAGTCGGCCAGGGAACACTGAAGCTTTCTTT; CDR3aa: CASRPGNTEAFF
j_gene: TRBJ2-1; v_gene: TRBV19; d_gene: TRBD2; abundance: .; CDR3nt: TGTGCCAGTAGTAGAGGGACTAGCGGATACAATGAGCAGTTCTTC; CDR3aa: CASSRGTSGYNEQFF
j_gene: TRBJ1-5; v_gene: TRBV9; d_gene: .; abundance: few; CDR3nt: TGTGCCAGCAGCCAAGACGGGTATAGCAATCAGCCCCAGCATTTT; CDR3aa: CASSQDGYSNQPQHF
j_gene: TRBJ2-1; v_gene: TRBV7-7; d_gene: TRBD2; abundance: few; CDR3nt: TGTGCCAGCAGCTTAGGGACTAGCGGGAGTAATGAGCAGTTCTTC; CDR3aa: CASSLGTSGSNEQFF
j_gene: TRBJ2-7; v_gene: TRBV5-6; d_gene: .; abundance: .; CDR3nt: TGTGCCAGCAGCTTGTCTGGGGAGCAGTACTTC; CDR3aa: CASSLSGEQYF
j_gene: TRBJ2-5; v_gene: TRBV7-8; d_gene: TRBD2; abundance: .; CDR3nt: TGTGCCAGCAGCCTTGAAGGGGGACTAGCGGTTGTCGAGACCCAGTACTTC; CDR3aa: CASSLEGGLAVVETQYF
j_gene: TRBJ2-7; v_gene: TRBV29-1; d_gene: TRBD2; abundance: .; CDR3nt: TGCAGCGTTGTAAGCGGGAGCTCCTACGAGCAGTACTTC; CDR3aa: CSVVSGSSYEQYF
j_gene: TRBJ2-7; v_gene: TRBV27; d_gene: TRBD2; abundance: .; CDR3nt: TGTGCCAGCAGTCCAGGTGGCGGCGGGAGTTTCGAGCAGTACTTC; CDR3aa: CASSPGGGGSFEQYF
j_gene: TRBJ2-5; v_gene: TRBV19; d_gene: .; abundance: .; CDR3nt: TGTGCCAGTAGTATTAGTGGGCAGGGGTTAGGAGAGACCCAGTACTTC; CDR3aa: CASSISGQGLGETQYF
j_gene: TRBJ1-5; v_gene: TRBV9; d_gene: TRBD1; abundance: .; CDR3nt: TGTGCCAGCAGCCTCACAGGGGGCAGTCAGCCCCAGCATTTT; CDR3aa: CASSLTGGSQPQHF
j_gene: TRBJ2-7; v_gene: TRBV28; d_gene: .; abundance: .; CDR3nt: TGTGCCAGCAGTTCCCTGGGGCTAGCCGGGTCCGAGCAGTACTTC; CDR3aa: CASSSLGLAGSEQYF
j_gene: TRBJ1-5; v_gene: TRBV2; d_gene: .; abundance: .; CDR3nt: TGTGCCAGCAGTATCTCACAGGGACGGTATGTCAATCAGCCCCAGCATTTT; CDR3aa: CASSISQGRYVNQPQHF